The 13 T cell receptor beta chains below come from one sample, sequenced in a study of blood T cell repertoires in COVID-19. Sequencing was performed with immunoSEQ multiplex PCR; in TCRdb, only in-frame clones are kept and a portion is missing. The sample holds under 300,000 clones, over 70% seen once. Specimen: peripheral blood. These receptors all come from a woman of 80 years or more with acute or convalescent COVID-19.

The V gene is TRBV19, the J gene TRBJ1-6; 8 bases map to TRBD1. The CDR3 is made up of 15 amino acids. The germline V gene has CDR1 LNHDA and CDR2 SQIVND (reference sequence). J was trimmed by 7 bases and V by 6 bases; bases with no gene match: 8. CDR3 loop: CASRTPGTGNSPLHF. The CDR3 coding sequence is TGTGCCAGTAGAACACCCGGGACAGGCAATTCACCCCTCCACTTT.

The chain has TRBV7-9 and TRBJ1-1, with D perhaps TRBD1 (5 bases). With 5 bases removed from V and 10 bases from J, the gap between germline ends came to 17 bases. Germline-derived CDR1 and CDR2 are SEHNR and FQNEAQ (reference sequence). The CDR3 has 13 residues. CDR3 sequence: CASSLLGRAGAFF. For the CDR3, the DNA is TGTGCCAGCAGCCTTCTTGGCAGGGCTGGAGCTTTCTTT.

CDR3 protein: CASSYSPQGGNTEAFF. The CDR3 coding sequence is TGTGCCAGCAGTTACTCCCCCCAGGGGGGGAACACTGAAGCTTTCTTT. The J gene is TRBJ1-1, the V gene TRBV6-5; 7 bases align to TRBD1. V was clipped by 0 bases and J by 1 base; unmatched bases: 5. CDR1 and CDR2 (germline): MNHEY, SVGAGI. CDR3 length: 16 amino acids.

The chain couples TRBV6-2 or TRBV6-3 to TRBJ2-5, with a tentative D call TRBD1 (6 bases). V lost 3 bases and J 5 bases, leaving 10 bases between the germline ends. Germline V gene sequence: CDR1 MNHEY, CDR2 SVGEGT. This CDR3 spans 13 amino acids. The CDR3 spells CASSYWGPETQYF. The CDR3, as DNA: TGTGCCAGCAGTTATTGGGGGCCGGAGACCCAGTACTTC.

The chain couples TRBV19 to TRBJ1-1, with no clear D. Trimming stripped 5 bases from V and 1 base from J, with 11 bases between. This CDR3 contains 14 residues. Germline V gene data show CDR1 as LNHDA and CDR2 as SQIVND (reference sequence). The CDR3 spells CASSSLRGNTEAFF. For the CDR3, the DNA is TGTGCCAGTAGTTCGCTGCGGGGGAACACTGAAGCTTTCTTT.

J is TRBJ2-7 and V is TRBV21-1; the table assigns TRBD1, which was not confirmed against the DNA. TRBV21-1 is reported as a pseudogene. The CDR3 is 15 residues long. CDR3 sequence reads: CASSTKGRQGHEQYF. The CDR3 DNA follows: TGTGCCAGCAGCACAAAGGGGAGACAGGGACACGAGCAGTACTTC.

Comment on this clone: This same CDR3 is encoded by further DNA sequences in the sample. The chain carries TRBV18 and TRBJ2-5; 9 bases align to TRBD1. CDR1 and CDR2 from the germline V gene are KGHSH and LQKENI. This CDR3 contains 13 residues. Germline trimming cut 4 bases from V and 4 bases from J; bases unmatched to any gene: 1. CDR3 nucleotides: TGTGCCAGCTCACTGGGACAGGGAGAGACCCAGTACTTC. This codes for CASSLGQGETQYF.

The chain uses TRBV7-6 and TRBJ1-5, with D maybe TRBD1 (6 bases). Germline V CDR1 and CDR2: SGHVS, FNYEAQ. CDR3 length: 17 amino acids. Deletions cut 5 bases from V and 0 bases from J, with 17 bases between. Here the CDR3 reads CASSPSPRGASNQPQHF. Here the CDR3 DNA reads TGTGCCAGCAGCCCCTCGCCCCGGGGGGCTAGCAATCAGCCCCAGCATTTT.

This clone was found a few times. The chain has TRBV4-1 and TRBJ1-3; weak D call: TRBD1 (6 bases). There are 17 residues in the CDR3. CDR1 is MGHRA, CDR2 YSYEKL, per germline. V was shortened by 1 base and J by 7 bases, with 20 bases between the two germline ends. The CDR3 DNA reads as TGCGCCAGCAGCCAAGGGGCCACAGGAGGCAGGGGCAACACCATATATTTT. It encodes CASSQGATGGRGNTIYF.

J is TRBJ2-7 and V is TRBV2; 7 nucleotides match TRBD1. Per the germline V gene, CDR1 is SNHLY and CDR2 is FYNNEI. The CDR3 covers 14 residues. Trimming cost V 7 bases and J 4 bases; bases outside gene matches: 10. The CDR3 loop is CASNRRAGGYEQYF. CDR3 nucleotides: TGTGCCAGCAATCGGCGGGCAGGGGGTTACGAGCAGTACTTC.

V gene TRBV7-9 combines with J gene TRBJ1-1, with TRBD1 as a possible D gene (5 bases). CDR1 and CDR2 (germline): SEHNR, FQNEAQ (reference sequence). The V and J ends lost 1 base and 8 bases respectively, with 14 bases between them. The CDR3 totals 14 residues. The CDR3 reads CASSLDISRTEAFF. The CDR3 nucleotides read TGTGCCAGCAGCTTAGATATCTCTAGGACAGAAGCTTTCTTT.

The rearrangement uses TRBV7-8 and TRBJ2-7, with a possible D match to TRBD1 (5 bases). This CDR3 has 17 amino acids. Germline V gene data show CDR1 as SGHVS and CDR2 as FQNEAQ. The V end was cut by 0 bases, the J end by 2 bases, with 17 bases between. CDR3 region: CASSLAIVSTVAYEQYF. The CDR3 DNA follows: TGTGCCAGCAGCTTAGCGATTGTCTCGACAGTTGCCTACGAGCAGTACTTC.

This clone was seen only a few times. The chain employs TRBV6-5 and TRBJ1-6; D unclear. Per germline, CDR1 MNHEY and CDR2 SVGAGI. This CDR3 has 13 residues. This CDR3 reads CASTQTYNSPLHF. The DNA for the CDR3 is TGTGCTTCGACCCAGACTTATAATTCACCCCTCCACTTT.